This TCR beta chain came from a study of spatial heterogeneity in lung cancer. The overall study: Across the raw uncorrected reads, a unique TCR and UMI combination was observed, on average, more than ten times.

Trimming cost V 5 bases and J 6 bases; bases outside gene matches: 9. There are 15 residues in the CDR3. Germline loops: CDR1 SGHAT, CDR2 FQNNGV. Time point indicated: sample taken at primary tumor resection. Frozen PBMC, nontumor lung or tumor provided whole RNA, which was sequenced unsorted. The donor population consisted of approximately 68 patients with untreated, early-stage non-small cell lung cancer. A distinct unique molecular identifier was carried by each TCR cDNA molecule. TCRdb re-analysed the 5' RACE reads in MiXCR, keeping a single row per CDR3 protein. Of about 75,000 distinct CDR3 sequences listed, approximately 12% were seen once; the top ten hold 7.2%.

The clonotype was recovered from a male donor with early-stage non-small cell lung cancer. This material consisted of PBMCs, taken at surgery. V usage is TRBV11-2 and J usage is TRBJ2-1, with 8 bases lining up with TRBD2. The CDR3 loop is CASSPLAAGGNEQFF. As DNA, the CDR3 is TGTGCCAGCAGCCCCCTAGCGGCGGGGGGCAATGAGCAGTTCTTC.